This T cell receptor beta chain derives from a study of technical replicates of blood from a few donors. Data came from immunoSEQ multiplex PCR; TCRdb stores just in-frame clones and leaves some out. Of approximately 88,000 clones in the sample, around 96% were seen once. There are 17 residues in the CDR3. Unmatched junction bases numbered 12, after V lost 0 bases and J lost 8 bases. Germline V gene lookup returns CDR1 SGHRS and CDR2 YFSETQ. Sequenced: T cells isolated from PBMCs. The sequence came from a human donor in good health. The rearrangement uses TRBV5-1 and TRBJ2-5, with 11 bases fitting TRBD2. Here the CDR3 reads CASSLDGTSGPGRTQYF. CDR3 nucleotides: TGCGCCAGCAGCTTGGATGGGACTAGCGGACCAGGGCGAACCCAGTACTTC.